The entry below gives a single T cell receptor (beta chain) sequence along with its context. What it recognizes is unknown. The V end was cut by 8 bases, the J end by 4 bases, with 6 bases between. There are 11 residues in the CDR3. In germline, CDR1 is MDHEN, CDR2 SYDVKM. This sample is drawn from a study of cytomegalovirus exposure and HLA in healthy donors. Study as a whole: From HLA-typed donors, an early data release held approximately 85 million unique TCRs. General study findings and limits: 87-base-pair reads could not separate some V segments, including TRBV6-2 and TRBV6-3. Later on, a genetic analysis was performed. It linked a missense variant in DCLRE1C with V- and J-gene trimming of TCR beta.

The PCR used 60 Vbeta and 13 Jbeta primers. Clones were read by immunoSEQ multiplex PCR, and TCRdb kept only the in-frame ones, dropping some. This sample yields roughly 130,000 clones, of which 60% to 85% are seen a single time; around 1.9% belongs to the top ten. V usage is TRBV28 and J usage is TRBJ2-1; no reliable D call. The sequencing input was PBMCs. The source of this sequence is a man aged 35 to 55 in good health and CMV-seronegative. CDR3 coding DNA: TGTGCCAGCGAGTCATACAATGAGCAGTTCTTC. Its translation is CASESYNEQFF.